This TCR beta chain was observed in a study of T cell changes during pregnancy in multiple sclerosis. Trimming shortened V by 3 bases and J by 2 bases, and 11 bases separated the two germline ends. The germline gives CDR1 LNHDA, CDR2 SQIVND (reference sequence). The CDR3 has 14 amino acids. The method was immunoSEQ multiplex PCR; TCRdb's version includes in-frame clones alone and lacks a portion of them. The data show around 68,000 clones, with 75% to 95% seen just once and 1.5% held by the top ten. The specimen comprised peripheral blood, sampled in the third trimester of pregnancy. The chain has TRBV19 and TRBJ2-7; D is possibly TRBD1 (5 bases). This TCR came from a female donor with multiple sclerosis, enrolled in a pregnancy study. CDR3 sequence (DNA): TGTGCCAGTAGTATGTGGACAATGCCCTACGAGCAGTACTTC. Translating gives CASSMWTMPYEQYF.